This TCR beta chain is from a study of blood T cell repertoires in COVID-19. About the research overall: There were acute and convalescent COVID-19 samples, and they came from the United States, Italy and Spain. The analysed material was cDNA or gDNA that came from T cells, B-cell-depleted T cells, or PBMCs.

Method: immunoSEQ multiplex PCR; TCRdb's copy keeps in-frame clones and lacks some. The table records 150,000 to 170,000 clones, about 90% of them present only once. The germline gives CDR1 KGHDR, CDR2 SFDVKD. The CDR3 contains 15 residues. V shed 4 bases and J shed 0 bases, with 10 bases lying between them. This sequence was found in a middle-aged man with acute or convalescent COVID-19. Material for sequencing was peripheral blood. V is TRBV24-1 and J is TRBJ2-3, with a weak D call TRBD1 (5 bases). The CDR3 DNA follows: TGTGCCACCAGTGACCCCGACAGTAGCACAGATACGCAGTATTTT. It is translated as CATSDPDSSTDTQYF.